The sequence of this T cell receptor beta chain was determined in a study of blood T cell repertoires in COVID-19. Study-wide background: COVID-19 samples, acute and convalescent, were from the United States, Italy and Spain. Sources were T cells, B-cell-depleted T cells, or PBMCs; the material itself was cDNA or gDNA.

In the original processing: Reference gene primer amplification gave estimated nucleated cell counts. Repertoires were generated with immunoSEQ multiplex PCR, while TCRdb's copy carries only in-frame clones and drops some. V, J and clone size reflect that table, while D and trimming were determined from the DNA. The sample carries a few hundred thousand clones, about 85% recorded once. This clone came up a few times. Germline CDR1 is SQVTM and CDR2 is ANQGSEA. The CDR3 extends over 12 amino acids. Trimming took 7 bases from V and 0 from J, leaving 9 bases between them. This receptor was obtained from a woman aged 18-29 years who had recovered from COVID-19. The gene calls are TRBV29-1 and TRBJ1-1; perhaps TRBD1 as D (6 bases). Sequences were obtained from peripheral blood. CDR3 nucleotides: TGCAGCGCAGGGGTGGTGAACACTGAAGCTTTCTTT. Translating it yields CSAGVVNTEAFF.